This T cell receptor beta chain was identified during a study of blood T cell repertoires in COVID-19. Germline loops: CDR1 SNHLY, CDR2 FYNNEI. CDR3 length: 12 residues. Trimming pared 6 bases from V and 6 bases from J, leaving 9 bases between. Clones were sequenced by immunoSEQ multiplex PCR, and TCRdb holds only the in-frame ones, with some missing. Of just over 350,000 clones in the sample, about 90% are singletons; the top ten hold about 2.7%. Sequencing input: PBMCs or T cells enriched from blood (not recorded which). The receptor was isolated from a young woman who had recovered from COVID-19. The chain joins TRBV2 to TRBJ2-1, with D possibly matching TRBD2 (6 bases). In DNA form, the CDR3 reads TGTGCCAGCAGACCTAGCGTCAATGAGCAGTTCTTC. Protein sequence: CASRPSVNEQFF.